This entry lists 12 T cell receptor beta chains sequenced from one sample in a study of blood T cells in healthy people across ages. A second PCR of 7 to 11 cycles used a sample-barcoded 5' primer and a J-beta primer mix. Each CDR3 protein is one row after TCRdb ran MiXCR on the 5' RACE reads. The table records about 940,000 distinct CDR3 sequences, roughly 43% of them present only once. The specimen was blood. Every receptor here comes from a young man in good health.

V is TRBV6-2 or TRBV6-3 and J is TRBJ2-1, with a weak D call TRBD2 (6 bases). CDR1 and CDR2 (germline): MNHEY, SVGEGT. The CDR3 has 20 amino acids. V was shortened by 5 bases and J by 2 bases, with 28 bases between the two germline ends. The CDR3 sequence: CASSPRAGSQLTETYNEQFF. The CDR3 nucleotides are TGTGCCAGCAGTCCCCGGGCGGGGAGCCAACTAACCGAGACCTACAATGAGCAGTTCTTC.

The chain has TRBV7-9 and TRBJ2-3; possibly TRBD2 for D (5 bases). The CDR3 is made up of 14 amino acids. V lost 0 bases and J lost 6, with 10 bases in between. The germline V gene has CDR1 SEHNR and CDR2 FQNEAQ (reference sequence). CDR3 residues: CASSLALEVDTQYF. The CDR3 DNA follows: TGTGCCAGCAGCTTAGCGCTGGAGGTTGATACGCAGTATTTT. The full variable domain, completed using reference TRBV7-9 and TRBJ2-3, is DTGVSQNPRHKITKRGQNVTFRCDPISEHNRLYWYRQTLGQGPEFLTYFQNEAQLEKSRLLSDRFSAERPKGSFSTLEIQRTEQGDSAMYLCASSLALEVDTQYFGPGTRLTVL.

The gene calls are TRBV7-2 and TRBJ2-1; a possible D gene is TRBD2 (5 bases). The CDR3 extends over 17 amino acids. Trimming removed 4 bases at V and 1 base at J, with 17 bases between. Germline-derived CDR1 and CDR2 are SGHTA and FQGNSA. CDR3 amino acids: CASSSFGLARSYNEQFF. CDR3 nucleotide sequence: TGTGCCAGCAGCTCCTTTGGTCTAGCAAGGTCCTACAATGAGCAGTTCTTC.

The chain combines TRBV20-1 with TRBJ2-3, with TRBD2 matching 11 bases. V shed 5 bases and J 3 bases; nucleotides not matched to a gene: 7. Germline V gene sequence: CDR1 DFQATT, CDR2 SNEGSKA (reference sequence). The CDR3 runs to 15 residues. The CDR3 is CSARRTSGSTDTQYF. The CDR3 region has the DNA TGCAGTGCTCGCCGGACTAGCGGGTCAACAGATACGCAGTATTTT.

V usage is TRBV30 and J usage is TRBJ1-4; D remains ambiguous. This CDR3 contains 13 residues. Germline V lookup: CDR1 GTSNPN, CDR2 SVGIG (reference sequence). V lost 2 bases and J lost 11, with 15 bases in between. CDR3 sequence: CAWSILPAAKLFF. The CDR3 DNA is TGTGCCTGGAGTATACTCCCGGCGGCGAAACTGTTTTTT.

V usage is TRBV20-1 and J usage is TRBJ1-1; D call uncertain. The germline gives CDR1 DFQATT, CDR2 SNEGSKA (reference sequence). V lost 6 bases, J lost 0 bases, and 11 bases lay in between. This CDR3 contains 13 residues. This CDR3 is CSARNPVNTEAFF. In DNA form, the CDR3 reads TGCAGTGCGAGGAACCCGGTGAACACTGAAGCTTTCTTT.

The chain has TRBV3-1 and TRBJ2-7, with D possibly TRBD1 on 5 matching bases. The CDR3 length is 14 residues. Germline CDR1 reads LGHDT; CDR2 reads YNNKEL (reference sequence). V lost 1 base, J lost 3 bases, and 10 bases lay in between. The CDR3 spells CASSQGAGIYEQYF. The CDR3 region has the DNA TGTGCCAGCAGCCAAGGGGCAGGGATCTACGAGCAGTACTTC.

V is TRBV4-1 and J is TRBJ1-2; D ambiguous. Germline lookup yields CDR1 MGHRA and CDR2 YSYEKL. The CDR3 is 16 amino acids. Trimming removed 1 base at V and 2 bases at J, with 14 bases between. The CDR3 DNA follows: TGCGCCAGCAGCCAAGTAGGTGTGGGATCAAACTATGGCTACACCTTC. Its translation: CASSQVGVGSNYGYTF.

In this sample, this clonotype turned up a few times. This chain joins TRBV6-5 and TRBJ2-5; 7 nucleotides match TRBD1. Looked up from germline, CDR1 is MNHEY and CDR2 is SVGAGI. This CDR3 has 15 amino acids. Trimming removed 5 bases from V and 4 bases from J; junction bases left unmatched: 10. In nucleotides, the CDR3 is TGTGCCAGCAGTAGACCTGACAGGGTCGGAGAGACCCAGTACTTC. Amino acid sequence: CASSRPDRVGETQYF.

The chain links TRBV6-5 to TRBJ1-2; D gene unclear. The CDR3 is 14 amino acids. V was cut by 0 bases and J by 8 bases, with 13 bases left in between. Germline CDR1 is MNHEY and CDR2 is SVGAGI. CDR3 nucleotides: TGTGCCAGCAGTTACTCGACCGTGGGCGAGGGCTACACCTTC. It encodes CASSYSTVGEGYTF.

V usage is TRBV3-1 and J usage is TRBJ2-3; 11 bases agree with TRBD2. Trimming cost V 0 bases and J 1 base; bases outside gene matches: 3. Germline CDR1 LGHDT, CDR2 YNNKEL (reference sequence). CDR3 length: 17 residues. CDR3 amino acids: CASSQDPGLAGTDTQYF. The CDR3 DNA is TGTGCCAGCAGCCAAGACCCGGGACTAGCGGGCACAGATACGCAGTATTTT.

The chain employs TRBV27 and TRBJ2-1; maybe TRBD2 (5 bases). The V end lost 4 bases, the J end lost 10 bases, and 8 bases lay between the germline ends. CDR3 length: 11 amino acids. CDR1 MNHEY and CDR2 SMNVEV come from the germline V gene (reference sequence). CDR3 residues: CASSSRLEQFF. DNA for the CDR3: TGTGCCAGCAGTTCCAGACTAGAGCAGTTCTTC.